A selection of T cell receptor beta chains follows, all from one sample in a study of early T cells in non-severe SARS-CoV-2 infection. TCRdb reprocessed the 5' RACE reads via MiXCR and lists one record per CDR3 protein. Among roughly 88,000 distinct CDR3 sequences listed, about 14% were seen once. Source material: whole blood. All receptors come from an adult who was a healthcare worker with PCR-confirmed SARS-CoV-2 infection or an uninfected control (not recorded which). Both conserved end residues are part of each CDR3. D genes are given only for firm matches. Expanded clones are given a class, and other clones once, few, many or no size at all.

CDR3aa: CASRPGQGFVTDTQYF; CDR3nt: TGTGCCAGCAGGCCGGGACAGGGGTTTGTCACAGATACGCAGTATTTT; d_gene: TRBD1; j_gene: TRBJ2-3; len: 16; v_gene: TRBV2; abundance: NA
CDR3aa: CASSEDRVFSGANVLTF; CDR3nt: TGTGCCAGCAGTGAAGACAGGGTTTTCTCTGGGGCCAACGTCCTGACTTTC; d_gene: NA; j_gene: TRBJ2-6; len: 17; v_gene: TRBV6-1; abundance: few
CDR3aa: CASRSSRKNIQYF; CDR3nt: TGTGCCAGCAGGTCCTCCAGAAAAAACATTCAGTACTTC; d_gene: NA; j_gene: TRBJ2-4; len: 13; v_gene: TRBV9; abundance: NA
CDR3aa: CASSAAGEGTEAFF; CDR3nt: TGTGCCAGCAGCGCCGCAGGGGAGGGCACTGAAGCTTTCTTT; d_gene: NA; j_gene: TRBJ1-1; len: 14; v_gene: TRBV9; abundance: NA
CDR3aa: CASSREDRVVYEQYF; CDR3nt: TGCGCCAGCAGCCGAGAAGACAGGGTCGTGTACGAGCAGTACTTC; d_gene: TRBD1; j_gene: TRBJ2-7; len: 15; v_gene: TRBV4-3; abundance: few
CDR3aa: CASTKGRGTYEQYF; CDR3nt: TGTGCCAGCACTAAAGGCAGGGGAACCTACGAGCAGTACTTC; d_gene: NA; j_gene: TRBJ2-7; len: 14; v_gene: TRBV2; abundance: NA
CDR3aa: CANSRTSSYEQYF; CDR3nt: TGTGCCAACTCAAGGACGAGCTCCTACGAGCAGTACTTC; d_gene: NA; j_gene: TRBJ2-7; len: 13; v_gene: TRBV2; abundance: few
CDR3aa: CASSLPGGDDTQYF; CDR3nt: TGTGCCAGCAGCCTCCCCGGGGGGGATGATACGCAGTATTTT; d_gene: TRBD2; j_gene: TRBJ2-3; len: 14; v_gene: TRBV7-3; abundance: NA
CDR3aa: CASSLGGTGNTIYF; CDR3nt: TGTGCCAGCAGCTTAGGGGGTACCGGAAACACCATATATTTT; d_gene: NA; j_gene: TRBJ1-3; len: 14; v_gene: TRBV7-2; abundance: NA
CDR3aa: CASSFIGAPGGSTYNEQFF; CDR3nt: TGTGCCAGCAGTTTTATCGGAGCTCCCGGGGGATCGACCTACAATGAGCAGTTCTTC; d_gene: NA; j_gene: TRBJ2-1; len: 19; v_gene: TRBV12-3/TRBV12-4; abundance: NA
CDR3aa: CSARLAGDSYEQYF; CDR3nt: TGCAGTGCCCGGCTAGCGGGGGACTCCTACGAGCAGTACTTC; d_gene: TRBD2; j_gene: TRBJ2-7; len: 14; v_gene: TRBV20-1; abundance: NA
CDR3aa: CASSIGDFYGYTF; CDR3nt: TGCGCCAGCAGTATTGGAGACTTCTATGGCTACACCTTC; d_gene: NA; j_gene: TRBJ1-2; len: 13; v_gene: TRBV5-1; abundance: few
CDR3aa: CSVEGGGAWNEQFF; CDR3nt: TGCAGTGTCGAGGGCGGGGGGGCCTGGAATGAGCAGTTCTTC; d_gene: TRBD2; j_gene: TRBJ2-1; len: 14; v_gene: TRBV20-1; abundance: many
CDR3aa: CASSLDYEQYF; CDR3nt: TGTGCCAGCAGTCTGGACTACGAGCAGTACTTC; d_gene: NA; j_gene: TRBJ2-7; len: 11; v_gene: TRBV28; abundance: many
CDR3aa: CASSFPPGGGQETQYF; CDR3nt: TGCGCCAGCAGCTTCCCCCCCGGGGGGGGACAAGAGACCCAGTACTTC; d_gene: TRBD2; j_gene: TRBJ2-5; len: 16; v_gene: TRBV5-1; abundance: many
CDR3aa: CSAGLAGMYQETQYF; CDR3nt: TGCAGTGCTGGACTAGCGGGGATGTACCAAGAGACCCAGTACTTC; d_gene: TRBD2; j_gene: TRBJ2-5; len: 15; v_gene: TRBV20-1; abundance: many
CDR3aa: CASSITPGQGTDTQYF; CDR3nt: TGTGCCAGCAGTATTACTCCGGGACAGGGCACAGATACGCAGTATTTT; d_gene: TRBD1; j_gene: TRBJ2-3; len: 16; v_gene: TRBV7-9; abundance: many